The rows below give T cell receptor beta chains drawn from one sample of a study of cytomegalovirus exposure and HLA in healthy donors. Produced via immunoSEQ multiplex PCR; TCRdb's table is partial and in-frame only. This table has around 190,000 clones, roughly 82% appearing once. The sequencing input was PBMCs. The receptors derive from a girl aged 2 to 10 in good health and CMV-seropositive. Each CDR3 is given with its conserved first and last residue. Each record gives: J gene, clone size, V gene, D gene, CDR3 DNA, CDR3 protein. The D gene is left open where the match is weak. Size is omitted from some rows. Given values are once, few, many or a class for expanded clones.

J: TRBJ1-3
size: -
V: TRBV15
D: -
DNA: TGTGCCACCACGGCGGGTTTGGAAAACACCATATATTTT
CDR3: CATTAGLENTIYF

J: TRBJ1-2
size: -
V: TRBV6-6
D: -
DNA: TGTGCCGTCAACAAGGACAACAACATCGACTACACCTTC
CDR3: CAVNKDNNIDYTF

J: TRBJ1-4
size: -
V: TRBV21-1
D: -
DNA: TGTGCCAGCAGCAACAGGGGACCAGGTGAAAAACTGTTTTTT
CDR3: CASSNRGPGEKLFF

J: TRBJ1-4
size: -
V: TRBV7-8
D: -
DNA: TGTGCCAGCAGCGCCCAACAGGCAACTAATGAAAAACTGTTTTTT
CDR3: CASSAQQATNEKLFF

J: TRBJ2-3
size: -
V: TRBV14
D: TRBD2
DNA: TGTGCCAGCAGCCAACGTCTAGCGGGAGGGCTTCTTGTCACAGATACGCAGTATTTT
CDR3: CASSQRLAGGLLVTDTQYF

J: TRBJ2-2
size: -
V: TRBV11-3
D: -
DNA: TGTGCCAGCAGCCGGAGAGCCCTCACCGGGGAGCTGTTTTTT
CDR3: CASSRRALTGELFF

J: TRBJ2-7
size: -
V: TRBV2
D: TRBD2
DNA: TGTGCCAGCAGTCACTCGGGGGCGGGAGGACGATCCTACGAGCAGTACTTC
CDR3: CASSHSGAGGRSYEQYF

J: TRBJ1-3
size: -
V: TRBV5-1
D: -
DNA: TGCGCCAGCAGCTTGGCACAGGGAAACACCATATATTTT
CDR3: CASSLAQGNTIYF

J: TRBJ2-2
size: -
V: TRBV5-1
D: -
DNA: TGCGCCAGCAGCTTGGACATCACCGGGGAGCTGTTTTTT
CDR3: CASSLDITGELFF

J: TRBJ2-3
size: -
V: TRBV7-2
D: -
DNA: TGTGCCAGCAGCTTAGAAGCGGCCAGGGATACGCAGTATTTT
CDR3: CASSLEAARDTQYF

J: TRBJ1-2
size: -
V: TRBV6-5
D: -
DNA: TGTGCCAGTCTCAGGGCACCGGGTGGCTACACCTTC
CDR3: CASLRAPGGYTF

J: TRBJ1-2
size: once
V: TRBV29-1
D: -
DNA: TGCAGCGTTGAGGGGAGGCTATCCTATGGCTACACCTTC
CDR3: CSVEGRLSYGYTF

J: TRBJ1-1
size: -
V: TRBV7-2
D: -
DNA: TGTGCCAGCAGCCTATGGGAGCCCTCTGAAGCTTTCTTT
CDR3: CASSLWEPSEAFF

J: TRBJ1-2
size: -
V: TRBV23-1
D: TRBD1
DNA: TGCGCCAGCAGTCAACCGTTGGACAGGACAACTTATGGCTACACCTTC
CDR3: CASSQPLDRTTYGYTF

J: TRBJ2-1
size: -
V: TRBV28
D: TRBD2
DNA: TGTGCCAGTAGCGGGATAAGCTCCTACAATGAGCAGTTCTTC
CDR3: CASSGISSYNEQFF

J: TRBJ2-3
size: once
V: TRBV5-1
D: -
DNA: TGCGCCAGCAGGACGCAAAGCGCTAGCACAGATACGCAGTATTTT
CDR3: CASRTQSASTDTQYF

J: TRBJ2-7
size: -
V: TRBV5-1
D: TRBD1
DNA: TGCGCCAGCAGCTTTACCGGGACAGGGGGCTTGAACGAGCAGTACTTC
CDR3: CASSFTGTGGLNEQYF

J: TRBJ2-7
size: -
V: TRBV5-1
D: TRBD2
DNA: TGCGCCAGCAGCCGAATCCAGGGAGGGTCCTACGAGCAGTACTTC
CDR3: CASSRIQGGSYEQYF

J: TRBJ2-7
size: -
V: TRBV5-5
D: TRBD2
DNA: TGTGCCAGCAGCTTTACCCTCGTTACTAGCGGGATCTACGAGCAGTACTTC
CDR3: CASSFTLVTSGIYEQYF

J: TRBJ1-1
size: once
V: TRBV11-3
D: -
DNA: TGTGCCAGCAGCTTCGAGGGGAACACTGAAGCTTTCTTT
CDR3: CASSFEGNTEAFF

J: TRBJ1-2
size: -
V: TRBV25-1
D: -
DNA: TGTGCCAGCAGTGACGGGTATGGCTACACCTTC
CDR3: CASSDGYGYTF

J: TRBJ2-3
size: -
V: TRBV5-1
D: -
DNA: TGCGCCAGCAGCTTGGGACTCGGAGATACGCAGTATTTT
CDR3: CASSLGLGDTQYF

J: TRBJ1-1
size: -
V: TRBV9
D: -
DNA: TGTGCCAGCAGCGCCGGGGCGCGGGGGACTGAAGCTTTCTTT
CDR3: CASSAGARGTEAFF

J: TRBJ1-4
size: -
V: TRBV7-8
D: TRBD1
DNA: TGTGCCAGCAGCGACCGGGACAGAATTTTGAATGAAAAACTGTTTTTT
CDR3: CASSDRDRILNEKLFF

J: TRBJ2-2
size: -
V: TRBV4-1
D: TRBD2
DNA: TGCGCCAGCAGCCAGCCAGCGGGAATGGGCGGGGAGCTGTTTTTT
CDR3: CASSQPAGMGGELFF

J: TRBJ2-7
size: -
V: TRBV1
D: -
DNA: TGCACCAGCAGCCTTGCCGGACTAGCGGACTCCTACGAGCAGTACTTC
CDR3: CTSSLAGLADSYEQYF

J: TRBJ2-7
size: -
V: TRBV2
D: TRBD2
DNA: TGTGCCAGCAGTGACGTGGGAGGGCCGCGTGAGCAGTACTTC
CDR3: CASSDVGGPREQYF

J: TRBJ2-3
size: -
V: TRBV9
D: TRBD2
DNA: TGTGCCAGCTCTAGCGGTGTAACAGATACGCAGTATTTT
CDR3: CASSSGVTDTQYF

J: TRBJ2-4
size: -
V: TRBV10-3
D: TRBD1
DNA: TGTGCCATCAGTGCGGGACAGTTAGCCAAAAACATTCAGTACTTC
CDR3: CAISAGQLAKNIQYF

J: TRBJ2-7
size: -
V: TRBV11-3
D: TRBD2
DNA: TGTGCCAGCAGCGAAGAGGCGATTAGCGGGAGAGAATACGAGCAGTACTTC
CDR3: CASSEEAISGREYEQYF

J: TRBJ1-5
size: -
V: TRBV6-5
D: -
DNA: TGTGCCAGCAGTTCCCTTGACAGAAACAATCAGCCCCAGCATTTT
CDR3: CASSSLDRNNQPQHF

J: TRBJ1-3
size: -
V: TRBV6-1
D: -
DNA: TGTGCCAGCAGTGAAGCGTGGGGCCGTGGAAACACCATATATTTT
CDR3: CASSEAWGRGNTIYF

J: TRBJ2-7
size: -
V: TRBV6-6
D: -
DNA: TGTGCCAGCAGTAGTACTCAGCAGTCTTCGGGTGAGCAGTACTTC
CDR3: CASSSTQQSSGEQYF

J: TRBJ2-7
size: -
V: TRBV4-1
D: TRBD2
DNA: TGCGCCAGCAGCCAGCAAGCGGGAGGGCCGAGCTCCTACGAGCAGTACTTC
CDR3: CASSQQAGGPSSYEQYF

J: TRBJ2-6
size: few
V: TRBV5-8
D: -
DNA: TGTGCCAGCAGCTTGGTCCTCTCTGGGGCCAACGTCCTGACTTTC
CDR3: CASSLVLSGANVLTF

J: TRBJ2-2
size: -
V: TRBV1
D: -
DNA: TGCACCAGCAGCCATAGCGGGATTACGAACACCGGGGAGCTGTTTTTT
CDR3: CTSSHSGITNTGELFF

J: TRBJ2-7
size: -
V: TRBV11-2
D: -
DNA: TGTGCCAGCAGCTTATCAGCCGGGGAGATCTACGAGCAGTACTTC
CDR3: CASSLSAGEIYEQYF

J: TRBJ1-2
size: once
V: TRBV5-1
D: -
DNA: TGCGCCAGCAGCCTCCGGGGACCGAGCGGGCCGACCTCCTTCTATGGCTACACCTTC
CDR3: CASSLRGPSGPTSFYGYTF

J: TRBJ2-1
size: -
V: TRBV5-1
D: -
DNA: TGCGCCAGCAGCTTTAAGGGGAATGAGCAGTTCTTC
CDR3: CASSFKGNEQFF

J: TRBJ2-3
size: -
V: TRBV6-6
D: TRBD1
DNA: TGTGCCAGCAGTCCACAGGGGGCCCGGGGAGATACGCAGTATTTT
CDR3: CASSPQGARGDTQYF

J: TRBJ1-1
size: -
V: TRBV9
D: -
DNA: TGTGCCAGCAGCGTAGAGCCGGGGAATACTGAAGCTTTCTTT
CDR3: CASSVEPGNTEAFF

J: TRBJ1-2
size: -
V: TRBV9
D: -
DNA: TGTGCCAGCAGCGCGGGAAGGGTCTATGGCTACACCTTC
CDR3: CASSAGRVYGYTF

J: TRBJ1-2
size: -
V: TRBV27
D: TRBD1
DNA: TGTGCCAGCAGTCTCAACAGGGGGCGGGGTGGCTACACCTTC
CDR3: CASSLNRGRGGYTF

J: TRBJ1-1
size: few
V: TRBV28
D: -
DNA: TGTGCCAGCAGCCCCCCTCTAGTGAACACTGAAGCTTTCTTT
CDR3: CASSPPLVNTEAFF

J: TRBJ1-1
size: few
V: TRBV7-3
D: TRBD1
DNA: TGTGCCAGCAGCTCGGGAGGGGGCAACGCTGAAGCTTTCTTT
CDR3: CASSSGGGNAEAFF